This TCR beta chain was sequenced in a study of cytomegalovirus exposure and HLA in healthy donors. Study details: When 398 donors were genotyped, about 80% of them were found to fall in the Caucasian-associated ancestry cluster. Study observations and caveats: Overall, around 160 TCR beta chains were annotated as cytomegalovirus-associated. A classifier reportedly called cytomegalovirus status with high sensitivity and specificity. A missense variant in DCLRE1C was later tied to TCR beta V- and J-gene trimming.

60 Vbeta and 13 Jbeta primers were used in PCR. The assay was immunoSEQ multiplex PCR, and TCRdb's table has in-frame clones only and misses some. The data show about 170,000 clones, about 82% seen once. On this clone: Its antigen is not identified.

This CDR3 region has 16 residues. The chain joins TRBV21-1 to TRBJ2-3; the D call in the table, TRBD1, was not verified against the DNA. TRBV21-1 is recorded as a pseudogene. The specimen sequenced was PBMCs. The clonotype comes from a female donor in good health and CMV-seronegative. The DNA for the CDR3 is TGTGCCAGCAGCAAAGGGGGTGGACAGCAAACAGATACGCAGTATTTT. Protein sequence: CASSKGGGQQTDTQYF.